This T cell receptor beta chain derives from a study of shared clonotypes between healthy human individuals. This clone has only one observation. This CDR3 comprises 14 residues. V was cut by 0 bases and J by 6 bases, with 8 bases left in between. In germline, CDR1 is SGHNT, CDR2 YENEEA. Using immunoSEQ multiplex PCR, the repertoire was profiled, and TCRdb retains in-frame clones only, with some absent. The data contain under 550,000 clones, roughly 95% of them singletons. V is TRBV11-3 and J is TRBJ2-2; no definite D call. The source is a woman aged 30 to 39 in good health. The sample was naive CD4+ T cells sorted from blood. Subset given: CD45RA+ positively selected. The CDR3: CASSLDPGPGELFF. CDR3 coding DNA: TGTGCCAGCAGCTTAGATCCCGGGCCCGGGGAGCTGTTTTTT.